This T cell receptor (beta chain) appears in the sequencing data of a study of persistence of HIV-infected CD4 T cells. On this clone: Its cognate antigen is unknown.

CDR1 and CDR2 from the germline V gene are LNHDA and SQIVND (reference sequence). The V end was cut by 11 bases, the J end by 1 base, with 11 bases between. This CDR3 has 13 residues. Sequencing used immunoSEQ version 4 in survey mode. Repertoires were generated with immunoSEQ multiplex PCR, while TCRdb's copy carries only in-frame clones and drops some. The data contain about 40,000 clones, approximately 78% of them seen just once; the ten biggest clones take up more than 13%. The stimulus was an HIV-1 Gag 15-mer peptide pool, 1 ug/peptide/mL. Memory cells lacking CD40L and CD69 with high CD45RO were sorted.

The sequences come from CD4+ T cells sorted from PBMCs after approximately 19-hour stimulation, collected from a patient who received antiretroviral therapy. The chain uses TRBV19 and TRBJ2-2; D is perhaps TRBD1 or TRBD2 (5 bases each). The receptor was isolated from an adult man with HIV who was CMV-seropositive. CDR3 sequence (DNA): TGTGCCGGATCGGGACGGAACACCGGGGAGCTGTTTTTT. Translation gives CAGSGRNTGELFF. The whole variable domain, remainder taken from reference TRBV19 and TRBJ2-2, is DGGITQSPKYLFRKEGQNVTLSCEQNLNHDAMYWYRQDPGQGLRLIYYSQIVNDFQKGDIAEGYSVSREKKESFPLTVTSAQKNPTAFYLCAGSGRNTGELFFGEGSRLTVL.